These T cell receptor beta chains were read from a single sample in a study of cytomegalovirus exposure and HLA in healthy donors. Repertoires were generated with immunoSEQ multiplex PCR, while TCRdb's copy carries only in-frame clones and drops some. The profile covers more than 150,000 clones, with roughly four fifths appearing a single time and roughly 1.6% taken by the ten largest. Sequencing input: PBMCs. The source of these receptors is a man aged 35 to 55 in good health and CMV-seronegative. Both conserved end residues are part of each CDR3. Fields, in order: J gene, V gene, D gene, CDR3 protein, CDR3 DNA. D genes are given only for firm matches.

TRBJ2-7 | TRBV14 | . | CASSRRLEPYEQYF | TGTGCCAGCAGCCGACGACTGGAGCCCTACGAGCAGTACTTC
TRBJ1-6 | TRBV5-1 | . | CASSLKAGDNSPLHF | TGCGCCAGCAGCTTGAAAGCGGGAGATAATTCACCCCTCCACTTT
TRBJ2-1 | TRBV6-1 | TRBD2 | CASSEWSGGQFF | TGTGCCAGCAGTGAATGGTCGGGAGGGCAGTTCTTC
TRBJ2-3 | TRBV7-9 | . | CASSLGTGITDTQYF | TGTGCCAGCAGCTTAGGGACTGGGATCACAGATACGCAGTATTTT
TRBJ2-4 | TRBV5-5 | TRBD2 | CASEREISSKNIQYF | TGTGCCAGCGAGCGGGAAATTAGCTCCAAAAACATTCAGTACTTC
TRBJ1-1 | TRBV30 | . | CAWDDKNTEAFF | TGTGCCTGGGATGACAAGAACACTGAAGCTTTCTTT
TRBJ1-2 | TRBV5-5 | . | CASSIETGISYGYTF | TGTGCCAGCAGCATAGAAACAGGGATAAGCTATGGCTACACCTTC
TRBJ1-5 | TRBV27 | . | CASRSGNQPQHF | TGTGCCAGCAGGTCGGGCAATCAGCCCCAGCATTTT
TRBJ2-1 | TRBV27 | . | CASSPGTTQNEQFF | TGTGCCAGCAGCCCCGGGACAACCCAAAATGAGCAGTTCTTC
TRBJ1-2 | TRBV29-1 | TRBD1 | CSVKTGINYGYTF | TGCAGCGTGAAGACAGGGATTAACTATGGCTACACCTTC
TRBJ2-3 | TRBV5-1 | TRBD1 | CASTLGQAYTDTQYF | TGCGCCAGCACCCTAGGACAGGCGTACACAGATACGCAGTATTTT
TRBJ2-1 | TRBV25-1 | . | CASSDWAEGREQFF | TGTGCCAGCAGTGATTGGGCGGAGGGCAGAGAGCAGTTCTTC
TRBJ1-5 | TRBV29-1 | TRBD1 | CSVATGVGQPQHF | TGCAGCGTGGCCACAGGGGTTGGTCAGCCCCAGCATTTT
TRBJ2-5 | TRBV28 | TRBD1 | CASDLGGGQETQYF | TGTGCCAGTGACCTAGGGGGCGGACAAGAGACCCAGTACTTC
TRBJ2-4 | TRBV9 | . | CASSGTGRVDIQYF | TGTGCCAGCAGCGGAACAGGGAGGGTGGACATTCAGTACTTC
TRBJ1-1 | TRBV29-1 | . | CSVEDPQGRETEAFF | TGCAGCGTTGAAGATCCCCAGGGAAGAGAGACTGAAGCTTTCTTT
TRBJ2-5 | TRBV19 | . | CASSIGGLGGETQYF | TGTGCCAGTAGTATAGGGGGCCTAGGGGGAGAGACCCAGTACTTC
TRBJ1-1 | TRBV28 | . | CASSFFYSEAFF | TGTGCCAGCAGTTTCTTCTACAGTGAAGCTTTCTTT
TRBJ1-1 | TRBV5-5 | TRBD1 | CASSLTGVPTRTREAFF | TGTGCCAGCAGCTTGACAGGGGTCCCGACAAGGACGCGGGAAGCTTTCTTT
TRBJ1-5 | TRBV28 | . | CASSSLYSNQPQHF | TGTGCCAGCAGTTCGTTATATAGCAATCAGCCCCAGCATTTT